This TCR beta chain was profiled in a study of monozygotic twins with inflammatory bowel disease (dated by TCRdb to between 2018 and 2021). With respect to the entire study: The full study comprised 28 monozygotic twin pairs: nine German pairs (four IBD-concordant, five IBD-discordant) and 19 IBD-discordant Danish pairs. The search for disease-associated traits relied mainly on comparing, within discordant pairs, IBD patients with their genetically identical healthy co-twins. Each individual had, on average, about 151 000 unique TCRalpha sequences and 181 000 unique TCRbeta sequences available for analysis.

From the germline V gene (reference sequence), CDR1 is LNHDA and CDR2 is SQIVND. The CDR3 holds 16 amino acids from the cysteine to the phenylalanine. No DNA was logged. The full study reports these points: Distinction between different T cell subtypes could not be achieved in the analysis. TCRbeta repertoire diversity, by inverse Simpson index, was decreased in IBD patients compared with their healthy co-twins. Differing immunosuppressive treatments among patients may have added background noise and inter-individual variability to the repertoires. No single strong signal or clonotype linked to IBD turned up in the results, so the idea that one exists was not supported. No difference in repertoire similarity was observed between concordant and discordant twins, possibly owing to limited statistical power. IBD patients shared fewer clonotypes with other individuals than healthy twins did, most markedly in patients showing signs of disease activity.

From each donor, an approximately 2.5 ml peripheral blood sample was collected into PAXgene tubes and stored at -80 degrees C. Without any T cell sorting, total RNA was extracted from whole blood using the PAXgene blood miRNA kit on an automated QIAcube. Peripheral blood from monozygotic twin pairs, either concordant or discordant for inflammatory bowel disease, underwent deep TCRalpha and TCRbeta repertoire profiling that used unique molecular barcoding. For every twin pair, smoking habits were documented, and each individual was categorised as a current, former or never smoker. Turning to this clonotype: Its antigen is currently not known.

The library was obtained by 5' RACE. For each TCR library, 3,000 to 4,000 ng of total RNA was used. cDNA was synthesized with SMARTScribe reverse transcriptase in eight separate reactions per sample. During cDNA synthesis, template switching introduced unique molecular identifiers that contained a 6-nucleotide sample barcode. Two nested PCRs of roughly 16 and 10 cycles amplified the TCRalpha and TCRbeta cDNA, and bead purification followed each PCR. Before amplification, the cDNA was both treated with uracil DNA-glycosylase and purified with the QIAquick PCR purification kit. The second PCR added Illumina TruSeq-compatible adapters along with sample-specific barcodes. Library quality and concentration were assessed using TapeStation and Qubit, and 5 ng of each library was pooled. The pooled libraries were sequenced with 2 x 100 bp reads and custom sequencing primers on an Illumina HiSeq2500 single-index Rapid Run. In the paper's pipeline: MiGEC version 1.2.6 was used for UMI-based consensus assembly, which corrected PCR and sequencing errors. MiXCR version 2.1.1 was used to carry out V(D)J alignment, clonotype assembly and CDR3 extraction. To normalise gene usage, clonotype sharing and MAIT/NKT TCR abundance, the top 1000, 10 000 and 20 000 clonotypes in each sample were analysed. Diversity was computed as the inverse Simpson index with the vegan R package after downsampling to 27 000 UMIs. Paired Mann-Whitney U tests were applied to discordant twin pairs, and Benjamini-Hochberg correction was used for multiple testing. After TCRdb reprocessed the reads, each CDR3 protein sequence was kept as one row, without DNA. Clone size and V and J calls follow TCRdb, not the original study. This sample's records show about 160,000 distinct CDR3 sequences. The ten most abundant clones make up around 2.4% of the sample.

This TCR came from a human donor with ulcerative colitis or Crohn's disease, or a healthy co-twin of an affected twin (not recorded which). This chain joins TRBV19 to TRBJ2-1. The sequencing sample was made of blood. The CDR3 protein is CASSIKSTRSYNEQFF.